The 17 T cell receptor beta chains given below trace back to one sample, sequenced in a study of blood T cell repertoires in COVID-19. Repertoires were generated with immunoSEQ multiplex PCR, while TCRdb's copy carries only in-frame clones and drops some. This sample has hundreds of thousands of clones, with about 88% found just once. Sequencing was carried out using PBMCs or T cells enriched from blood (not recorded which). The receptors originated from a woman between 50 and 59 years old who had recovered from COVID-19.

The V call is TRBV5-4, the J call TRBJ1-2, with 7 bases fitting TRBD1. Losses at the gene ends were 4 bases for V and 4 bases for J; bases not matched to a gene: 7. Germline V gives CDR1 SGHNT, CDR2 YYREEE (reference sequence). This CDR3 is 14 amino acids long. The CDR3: CASSLRQGGYGYTF. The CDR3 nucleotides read TGTGCCAGCAGCCTCCGACAGGGAGGCTATGGCTACACCTTC.

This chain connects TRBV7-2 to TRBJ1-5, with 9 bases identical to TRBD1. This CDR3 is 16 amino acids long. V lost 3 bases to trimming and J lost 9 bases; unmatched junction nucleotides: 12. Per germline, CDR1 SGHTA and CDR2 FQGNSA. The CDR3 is CASSFEGGTGIRPQHF. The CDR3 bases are TGTGCCAGCAGCTTCGAGGGGGGGACAGGGATTCGGCCCCAGCATTTT.

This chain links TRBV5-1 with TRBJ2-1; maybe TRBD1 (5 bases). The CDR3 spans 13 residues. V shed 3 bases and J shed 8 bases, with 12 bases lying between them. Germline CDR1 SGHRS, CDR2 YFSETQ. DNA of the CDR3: TGCGCCAGCAGCTCCCCAAGGGGCGATGAGCAGTTCTTC. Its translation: CASSSPRGDEQFF.

The CDR3 DNA follows: TGTGCCAGCAGCCCACAGGAGCGCAAGAACACTGAAGCTTTCTTT. It specifies CASSPQERKNTEAFF. The chain links TRBV5-4 to TRBJ1-1, with D possibly matching TRBD1 (5 bases). V lost 4 bases and J 1 base, leaving 14 bases between the germline ends. Germline loops: CDR1 SGHNT, CDR2 YYREEE (reference sequence). The CDR3 runs 15 residues. Combining the CDR3 with reference TRBV5-4 and TRBJ1-1 gives the whole variable domain ETGVTQSPTHLIKTRGQQVTLRCSSQSGHNTVSWYQQALGQGPQFIFQYYREEENGRGNFPPRFSGLQFPNYSSELNVNALELDDSALYLCASSPQERKNTEAFFGQGTRLTVV.

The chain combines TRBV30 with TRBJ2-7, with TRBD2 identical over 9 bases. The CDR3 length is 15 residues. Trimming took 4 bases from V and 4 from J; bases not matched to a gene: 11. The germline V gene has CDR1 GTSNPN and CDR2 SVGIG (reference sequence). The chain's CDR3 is CAWTGQAGGIYEQYF. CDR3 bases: TGTGCCTGGACTGGACAGGCGGGGGGGATTTACGAGCAGTACTTC.

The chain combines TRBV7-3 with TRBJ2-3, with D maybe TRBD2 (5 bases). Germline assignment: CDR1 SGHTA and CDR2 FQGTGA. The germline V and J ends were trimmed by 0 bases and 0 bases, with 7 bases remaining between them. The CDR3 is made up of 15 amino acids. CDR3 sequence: CASSLTRGSTDTQYF. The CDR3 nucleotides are TGTGCCAGCAGCTTAACCCGGGGAAGCACAGATACGCAGTATTTT. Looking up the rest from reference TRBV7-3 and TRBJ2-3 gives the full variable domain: GAGVSQTPSNKVTEKGKYVELRCDPISGHTALYWYRQSLGQGPEFLIYFQGTGAADDSGLPNDRFFAVRPEGSVSTLKIQRTERGDSAVYLCASSLTRGSTDTQYFGPGTRLTVL.

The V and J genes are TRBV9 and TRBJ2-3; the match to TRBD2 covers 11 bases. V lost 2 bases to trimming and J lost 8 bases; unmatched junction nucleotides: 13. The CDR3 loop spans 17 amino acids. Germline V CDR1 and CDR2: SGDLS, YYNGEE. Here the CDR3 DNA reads TGTGCCAGCAGCGTCTCCGAGACTAGCGGGGTGTGGGGTACGCAGTATTTT. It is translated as CASSVSETSGVWGTQYF.

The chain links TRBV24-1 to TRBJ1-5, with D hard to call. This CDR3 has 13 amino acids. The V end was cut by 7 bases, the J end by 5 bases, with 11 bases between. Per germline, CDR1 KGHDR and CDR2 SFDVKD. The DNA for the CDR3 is TGTGCCACCAGCGAGTACGGGGATCAGCCCCAGCATTTT. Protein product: CATSEYGDQPQHF.

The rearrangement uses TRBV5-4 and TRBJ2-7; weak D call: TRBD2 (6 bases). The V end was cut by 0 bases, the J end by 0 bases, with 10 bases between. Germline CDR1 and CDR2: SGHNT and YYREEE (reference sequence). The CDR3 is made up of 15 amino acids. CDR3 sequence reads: CASSLDGTLSYEQYF. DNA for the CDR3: TGTGCCAGCAGCTTGGATGGGACTCTCTCCTACGAGCAGTACTTC.

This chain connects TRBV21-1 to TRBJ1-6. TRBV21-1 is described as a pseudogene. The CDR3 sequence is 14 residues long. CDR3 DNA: TGTGCCAGCAGCAAAGGCGCTCGGGGTTCACCCCTCCACTTT. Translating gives CASSKGARGSPLHF.

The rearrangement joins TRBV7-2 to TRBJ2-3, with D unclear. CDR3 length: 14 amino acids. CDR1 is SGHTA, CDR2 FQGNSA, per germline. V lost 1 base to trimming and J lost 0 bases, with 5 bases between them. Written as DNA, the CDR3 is TGTGCCAGCAGCTTAGTGGCTAGCACAGATACGCAGTATTTT. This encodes CASSLVASTDTQYF. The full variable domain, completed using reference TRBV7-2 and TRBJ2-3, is GAGVSQSPSNKVTEKGKDVELRCDPISGHTALYWYRQSLGQGLEFLIYFQGNSAPDKSGLPSDRFSAERTGGSVSTLTIQRTQQEDSAVYLCASSLVASTDTQYFGPGTRLTVL.

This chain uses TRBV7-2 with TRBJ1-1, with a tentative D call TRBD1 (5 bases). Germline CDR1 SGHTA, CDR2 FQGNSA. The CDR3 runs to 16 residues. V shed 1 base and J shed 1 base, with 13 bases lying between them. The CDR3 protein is CASSLVAGLENTEAFF. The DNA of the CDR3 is TGTGCCAGCAGCTTAGTAGCAGGGCTGGAGAACACTGAAGCTTTCTTT. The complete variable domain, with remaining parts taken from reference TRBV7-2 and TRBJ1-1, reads GAGVSQSPSNKVTEKGKDVELRCDPISGHTALYWYRQSLGQGLEFLIYFQGNSAPDKSGLPSDRFSAERTGGSVSTLTIQRTQQEDSAVYLCASSLVAGLENTEAFFGQGTRLTVV.

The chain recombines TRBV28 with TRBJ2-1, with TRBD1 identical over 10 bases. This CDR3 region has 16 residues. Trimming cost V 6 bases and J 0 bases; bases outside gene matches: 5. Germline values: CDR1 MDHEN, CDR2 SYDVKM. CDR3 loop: CASRGWTGGSYNEQFF. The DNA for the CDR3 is TGTGCCAGCAGGGGATGGACAGGGGGCTCCTACAATGAGCAGTTCTTC.

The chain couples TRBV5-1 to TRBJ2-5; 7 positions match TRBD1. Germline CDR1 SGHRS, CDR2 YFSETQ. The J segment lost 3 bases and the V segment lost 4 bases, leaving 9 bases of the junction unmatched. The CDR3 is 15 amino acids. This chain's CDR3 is CASSPTGQKKETQYF. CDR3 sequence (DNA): TGCGCCAGCAGCCCGACGGGACAGAAAAAAGAGACCCAGTACTTC.

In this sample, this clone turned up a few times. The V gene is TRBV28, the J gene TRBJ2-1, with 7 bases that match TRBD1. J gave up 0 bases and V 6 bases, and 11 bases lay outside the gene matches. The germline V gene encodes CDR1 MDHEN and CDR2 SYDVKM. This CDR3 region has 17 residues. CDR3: CASRTNRGLSSYNEQFF. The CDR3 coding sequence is TGTGCCAGCAGAACCAACAGGGGCTTGAGCTCCTACAATGAGCAGTTCTTC.

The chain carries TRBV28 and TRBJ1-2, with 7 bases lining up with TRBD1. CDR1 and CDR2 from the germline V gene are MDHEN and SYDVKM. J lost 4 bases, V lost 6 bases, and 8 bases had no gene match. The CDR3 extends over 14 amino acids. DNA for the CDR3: TGTGCCAGCAGCCTTCCGGGACAGCTCTATGGCTACACCTTC. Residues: CASSLPGQLYGYTF.

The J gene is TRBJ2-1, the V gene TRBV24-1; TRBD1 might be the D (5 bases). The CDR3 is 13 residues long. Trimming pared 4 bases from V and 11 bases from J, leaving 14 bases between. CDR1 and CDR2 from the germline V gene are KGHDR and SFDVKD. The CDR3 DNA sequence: TGTGCCACCAGTGAGTCCACAGGTCCCCAGCAGTTCTTC. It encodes CATSESTGPQQFF.